This TCR beta chain emerged from a study of tissue T cells after allogeneic stem cell transplantation (dated by TCRdb to about 2022). The study in broad terms: The study profiled TCR beta repertoires across many tissues from research autopsies of patients with and without GVHD, plus mouse models of GVHD. The human arm was a prospective observational study without blinding or randomization. Study-level results and caveats: In both patients and mice, only a limited portion of the TCR repertoire detected in tissues was captured by blood and spleen T cells. The study did not establish which tissue TCRs were alloreactive or antigen-specific, and some clones may have been host cells that persisted. Only a few T cell clones appeared in more than one patient, yet motif-based clustering showed tissue-specific repertoire signatures that were shared between patients. A small and clinically heterogeneous patient cohort was studied, and sampling depth was acknowledged as a limitation. Within patients, how anatomically similar tissues were was a major factor shaping TCR repertoire composition, regardless of disease or transplant status.

Trimming costs V 0 bases and J 4 bases, and their ends lie 0 bases apart. Looking up the germline V gene yields CDR1 SGHSA and CDR2 FRNQAP. The CDR3 has 12 amino acids, counting the end cysteine and phenylalanine. Shown are 33 bases from within the CDR3, in frame from base 1. Library preparation used the immunoSEQ multiplex PCR assay. TCRbeta CDR3 sequencing was done by Adaptive Biotechnologies at survey depth, reporting CDR3 sequences, V/J genes, productive frequency and template counts. Amplification of TCR beta CDR3 regions was performed from genomic DNA rather than from RNA. The source study handled its data this way. Jensen-Shannon divergence was used to quantify pairwise repertoire overlap between tissues, with a value of 1 meaning complete divergence and a value of 0 meaning identical repertoires. Based on pairwise JSD values, tissues were grouped by single-linkage agglomerative hierarchical clustering, and the results were shown as dendrograms. GLIPH2 was run on all patient samples with simulation_depth 1000, kmer_min_depth 3, cdr3_length_cutoff 8, keeping groups with more than two unique CDR3s. A standardized tissue-overlap score was calculated by extrapolating Jaccard GLIPH-group overlap across patients to a standard repertoire size of 1000 clones. To look at how diversity was associated with clinical or experimental variables, linear mixed-effect models were used, with tissue treated as a fixed effect and individual treated as a random effect. Held by TCRdb, this immuneACCESS table contains in-frame sequences only and omits some clones. Under half of the omission traces to an unresolved V gene where checked; the cause of the rest is unknown. V, J and clone size derive from that table, while D and trimming were established from the DNA sequence. This sample has 6,000 or so clones in its table, and approximately 47% of those were observed once. 7.8% of the sample is held by the ten biggest clonotypes.

As to this clone: It lacks a known antigen. In this entry, gene names and germline sequences are mouse ones. The missing CDR3 end, 1 residue past where the read stops, is filled in from the germline J gene.

Per the publication, the time point label means: mouse harvest day 7 after allogeneic transplant. Mouse grafts consisting of 10^7 T-cell-depleted bone marrow cells combined with 10^6 splenic CD5+ T cells were administered by tail vein injection. To model GVHD in mice, a major MHC-mismatch B6 (H2b) into BALB/c (H2d) model was used, and tissues were profiled at day 7 or 14. Mouse tissues and retro-orbital blood were harvested on day 7 or 14 post-transplant using separate sterile tools per animal; livers were flushed beforehand. Before genomic DNA isolation with the DNeasy Blood & Tissue Kit, mouse tissues were minced with razor blades in buffered saline.

Sequencing input: gut tissue. The sequence derives from a female BALB/c mouse given C57BL/6 T cells with graft-versus-host disease after an allogeneic hematopoietic cell transplant. The chain uses TRBV16 and TRBJ2-2, with the D gene uncertain. CDR3 DNA (partial): TGTGCAAGCAGCTTAGACACCGGGCAGCTCTAC. Its translation is CASSLDTGQLY. The entire CDR3 sequence reads CASSLDTGQLYF.